The 29 T cell receptor beta chains given below trace back to one sample, sequenced in a study of shared clonotypes between healthy human individuals. Data came from immunoSEQ multiplex PCR; TCRdb stores just in-frame clones and leaves some out. The sample contains over 950,000 clones, approximately 80% of which appear only once. Sequenced sample: memory CD4+ T cells from PBMCs. The subset denotes: CD45RA-negative fraction. These receptors were collected from a man aged 18 to 29 in good health. Some clones in this sample may be carry-over from other donors' samples.

The chain joins TRBV11-2 to TRBJ2-7; 10 bases are a match to TRBD2. Germline values: CDR1 SGHAT, CDR2 FQNNGV. The CDR3 sequence is 15 residues long. The V and J ends lost 5 bases and 0 bases, in that order; junction bases with no gene match: 4. The CDR3 nucleotides read TGTGCCAGCAGCCATCGGACTAGCGGCTCCTACGAGCAGTACTTC. Encoded protein: CASSHRTSGSYEQYF.

The chain is built from TRBV2 and TRBJ2-5; 9 bases agree with TRBD2. This CDR3 has 17 residues. Per the germline V gene, CDR1 is SNHLY and CDR2 is FYNNEI. With 0 bases clipped from V and 5 bases from J, the junction kept 10 bases outside the gene matches. CDR3 sequence (DNA): TGTGCCAGCAGTGAAGCGCTGGGACTAGCACACCGGGAGACCCAGTACTTC. This translates into CASSEALGLAHRETQYF.

The CDR3 loop is CASSPTTPGGKLFF. In DNA, the CDR3 is TGTGCCAGCTCACCGACAACACCCGGGGGAAAACTGTTTTTT. This sequence joins TRBV18 and TRBJ1-4, with a weak D call TRBD1 (5 bases). The ends were cut back, 3 bases at V and 10 bases at J, with 15 bases in the middle. CDR1 and CDR2 (germline): KGHSH, LQKENI. The CDR3 spans 14 residues.

V and J are TRBV5-1 and TRBJ2-3; D possibly matches TRBD1 or TRBD2 (6 bases each). The CDR3 runs 15 residues. Germline CDR1 SGHRS, CDR2 YFSETQ. The germline V and J ends were trimmed by 4 bases and 4 bases, with 16 bases remaining between them. The CDR3 DNA reads as TGCGCCAGCAGCCAGGGGACTCTGAATTCAGATACGCAGTATTTT. Translated: CASSQGTLNSDTQYF.

V gene TRBV27 combines with J gene TRBJ2-7; D possibly matches TRBD1 or TRBD2 (5 bases each). V was cut by 3 bases and J by 6 bases, with 15 bases left in between. Germline V gene lookup returns CDR1 MNHEY and CDR2 SMNVEV (reference sequence). The CDR3 has 14 amino acids. CDR3 bases: TGTGCCAGCAGTTTCCAAGTGGGTGGGACCGAGCAGTACTTC. Its translation is CASSFQVGGTEQYF.

The chain joins TRBV19 to TRBJ1-5; TRBD1 might be the D (6 bases). In germline, CDR1 is LNHDA, CDR2 SQIVND (reference sequence). V was clipped by 7 bases and J by 4 bases, with 14 bases between them. The CDR3 loop spans 14 amino acids. The CDR3 region has the DNA TGTGCCAGTACCAGCGGACAGATAAATCAGCCCCAGCATTTT. Translation: CASTSGQINQPQHF.

In regard to this clone: The sample has other DNA sequences that encode this CDR3 too. V usage is TRBV18 and J usage is TRBJ2-7, with TRBD1 identical over 7 bases. The J segment lost 4 bases and the V segment lost 2 bases, leaving 5 bases of the junction unmatched. The germline CDR1 and CDR2 sequences are KGHSH and LQKENI. The CDR3 has 14 residues. CDR3: CASSPTGVDYEQYF. DNA of the CDR3: TGTGCCAGCTCACCAACAGGGGTTGATTACGAGCAGTACTTC.

The chain recombines TRBV18 with TRBJ1-1; TRBD1 matches 7 bases. The CDR3 runs 14 residues. After removal of 2 bases from V and 5 bases from J, the junction contained 5 bases not matched to a gene. Germline lookup yields CDR1 KGHSH and CDR2 LQKENI. The CDR3 loop reads CASSPSTGSTEAFF. CDR3 coding DNA: TGTGCCAGCTCACCATCGACAGGGTCTACTGAAGCTTTCTTT.

This chain connects TRBV7-8 to TRBJ1-4; no definite D call. V lost 5 bases and J 5 bases, leaving 12 bases between the germline ends. The CDR3 is made up of 14 amino acids. Germline V gene sequence: CDR1 SGHVS, CDR2 FQNEAQ. The CDR3 nucleotides are TGTGCCAGCAGCAACCGGGCCCACAATGAAAAACTGTTTTTT. As protein: CASSNRAHNEKLFF.

Note on this clone: At the DNA level, this CDR3 is encoded by other sequences in the same sample as well. The V and J genes are TRBV28 and TRBJ2-2; TRBD2 matches 8 bases. From germline, CDR1 is MDHEN and CDR2 SYDVKM. The CDR3 has 15 amino acids. V was pared by 5 bases and J by 0 bases, with 2 bases of the junction left unmatched. CDR3 in amino acids: CASSLSGANTGELFF. CDR3 DNA: TGTGCCAGCAGTCTTAGCGGGGCGAACACCGGGGAGCTGTTTTTT.

The rearrangement links TRBV19 to TRBJ2-3; 12 bases align to TRBD2. V dropped 6 bases and J dropped 1; count of bases not matched to a gene: 8. Germline CDR1 LNHDA, CDR2 SQIVND (reference sequence). The CDR3 has 17 residues. Written as DNA, the CDR3 is TGTGCCAGTAGGACTAGCGGGAGTATATACGGCACAGATACGCAGTATTTT. It yields the protein CASRTSGSIYGTDTQYF. Drawing the rest from reference TRBV19 and TRBJ2-3, the complete variable domain is DGGITQSPKYLFRKEGQNVTLSCEQNLNHDAMYWYRQDPGQGLRLIYYSQIVNDFQKGDIAEGYSVSREKKESFPLTVTSAQKNPTAFYLCASRTSGSIYGTDTQYFGPGTRLTVL.

This clone came up a few times. This chain connects TRBV30 to TRBJ2-5; 7 nucleotides line up with TRBD1. The V and J ends lost 4 bases and 3 bases, in that order; junction bases with no gene match: 5. The germline V gene encodes CDR1 GTSNPN and CDR2 SVGIG (reference sequence). The CDR3 has 13 amino acids. The CDR3 sequence is CAWTYQGEETQYF. The CDR3 coding sequence is TGTGCCTGGACTTACCAGGGGGAAGAGACCCAGTACTTC.

The chain couples TRBV5-4 to TRBJ2-5, with a weak D call TRBD1 (6 bases). From germline, CDR1 is SGHNT and CDR2 YYREEE (reference sequence). V was pared by 3 bases and J by 1 base, with 13 bases between. CDR3 length: 15 amino acids. As DNA, the CDR3 is TGTGCCAGCAGCTGGTCCTGGACAGCCCAAGAGACCCAGTACTTC. This sequence encodes CASSWSWTAQETQYF.

The chain has TRBV7-3 and TRBJ2-7; 9 nucleotides line up with TRBD1. CDR1 is SGHTA and CDR2 is FQGTGA in the germline V gene. The length of the CDR3 is 18 residues. Trimming removed 0 bases from V and 5 bases from J; junction bases left unmatched: 14. DNA of the CDR3: TGTGCCAGCAGCTTAACAGCACGGGGACAGGGCTTTCTGGACGAGCAGTACTTC. It is translated as CASSLTARGQGFLDEQYF.

In this sample, this clone turned up once. The rearrangement links TRBV28 to TRBJ1-2; D is ambiguous. Germline V gives CDR1 MDHEN, CDR2 SYDVKM. The V gene lost 4 bases and the J gene lost 7 bases, with 10 bases spanning the gap. This CDR3 has 12 residues. The CDR3 DNA sequence: TGTGCCAGCAGTTCAACTACACGTGGCTACACCTTC. Translating gives CASSSTTRGYTF.

This clone was counted ten times or more. V is TRBV27 and J is TRBJ1-2, with D possibly TRBD1 on 6 matching bases. The CDR3 is 14 amino acids. The germline V gene encodes CDR1 MNHEY and CDR2 SMNVEV (reference sequence). V shed 6 bases and J shed 8 bases, with 19 bases lying between them. As DNA, the CDR3 is TGTGCCAGCAGCCTCTCGGGGGGCTCGGGGGGCTACACCTTC. Translated, it gives CASSLSGGSGGYTF.

The chain recombines TRBV7-3 with TRBJ2-2, with 10 bases fitting TRBD2. This CDR3 region has 16 residues. V lost 2 bases, J lost 2 bases, and 2 bases stayed unmatched. Looked up from germline, CDR1 is SGHTA and CDR2 is FQGTGA. DNA for the CDR3: TGTGCCAGCAGCTTATCTAGCGGGAGTAACACCGGGGAGCTGTTTTTT. Translating it yields CASSLSSGSNTGELFF. The whole variable domain, remainder taken from reference TRBV7-3 and TRBJ2-2, is GAGVSQTPSNKVTEKGKYVELRCDPISGHTALYWYRQSLGQGPEFLIYFQGTGAADDSGLPNDRFFAVRPEGSVSTLKIQRTERGDSAVYLCASSLSSGSNTGELFFGEGSRLTVL.

This clone was counted a single time. The rearrangement joins TRBV30 to TRBJ2-1, with 13 bases identical to TRBD2. Germline V lookup: CDR1 GTSNPN, CDR2 SVGIG (reference sequence). V gave up 0 bases and J gave up 6 bases; unmatched junction bases: 5. This CDR3 is 16 amino acids long. This CDR3 is CAWSVLWTSGGNEQFF. Written as DNA, the CDR3 is TGTGCCTGGAGTGTACTGTGGACTAGCGGGGGCAATGAGCAGTTCTTC.

J is TRBJ2-2 and V is TRBV4-2; D is perhaps TRBD1 (6 bases). The CDR3 is 14 amino acids. Germline V gene sequence: CDR1 LGHNA, CDR2 YNFKEQ. The V end lost 6 bases, the J end lost 1 base, and 9 bases lay between the germline ends. The CDR3 nucleotides are TGTGCCAGCAGAAACAGGGAGAACACCGGGGAGCTGTTTTTT. It is translated as CASRNRENTGELFF.

Turning to this clone: A far larger clone is a single base away, which makes a read error likely. Other DNA sequences in this specimen translate into the identical CDR3. CDR3 loop: CAWSVPISGNQPQHF. The CDR3 region has the DNA TGTGCCTGGAGTGTACCCATATCAGGCAATCAGCCACAGCATTTT. The gene calls are TRBV30 and TRBJ1-5; D ambiguous. The germline V gene has CDR1 GTSNPN and CDR2 SVGIG (reference sequence). The CDR3 contains 15 residues.

The chain has TRBV10-3 and TRBJ2-7; the D gene is possibly TRBD2 (5 bases). The CDR3 contains 13 residues. CDR1 and CDR2 from the germline V gene are ENHRY and SYGVKD. V gave up 10 bases and J gave up 0 bases, with 13 bases separating them. For the CDR3, the DNA is TGTGCCACCGGACGGGAAAGCTCCTACGAGCAGTACTTC. Protein sequence: CATGRESSYEQYF.

The rearrangement joins TRBV5-1 to TRBJ1-2, with 7 bases that match TRBD1. The CDR3 has 15 residues. Trimming took 0 bases from V and 2 from J; bases not matched to a gene: 4. Germline lookup yields CDR1 SGHRS and CDR2 YFSETQ. The CDR3 DNA reads as TGCGCCAGCAGCTTGGAAGGGGGCGTAAACTATGGCTACACCTTC. This encodes CASSLEGGVNYGYTF.

The chain combines TRBV28 with TRBJ1-3, with a tentative D call TRBD1 (5 bases). From germline, CDR1 is MDHEN and CDR2 SYDVKM. This CDR3 region has 14 residues. V was trimmed by 8 bases and J by 0 bases, leaving 11 bases between them. The CDR3 loop reads CASAKGYSGNTIYF. CDR3 bases: TGTGCCAGCGCTAAGGGGTACTCTGGAAACACCATATATTTT. Combining the CDR3 with reference TRBV28 and TRBJ1-3 gives the whole variable domain DVKVTQSSRYLVKRTGEKVFLECVQDMDHENMFWYRQDPGLGLRLIYFSYDVKMKEKGDIPEGYSVSREKKERFSLILESASTNQTSMYLCASAKGYSGNTIYFGEGSWLTVV.

This clone was recorded once. The chain uses TRBV5-1 and TRBJ1-5; possibly TRBD1 for D (5 bases). Trimming stripped 5 bases from V and 2 bases from J, with 11 bases between. CDR3 length: 14 residues. Germline V gene data show CDR1 as SGHRS and CDR2 as YFSETQ. The CDR3 bases are TGCGCCAGCAGACCGATGGGGGGCAATCAGCCCCAGCATTTT. It translates to CASRPMGGNQPQHF.

V is TRBV29-1 and J is TRBJ2-5, with D possibly being TRBD2 (5 bases). Trimming took off 8 bases at V and 0 bases at J, with 13 bases between the two ends. This CDR3 spans 13 amino acids. Germline values: CDR1 SQVTM, CDR2 ANQGSEA. The CDR3 spells CSLVGGNQETQYF. The CDR3 DNA is TGCAGCCTCGTTGGAGGAAACCAAGAGACCCAGTACTTC.

The table lists this clone with many counts. The chain carries TRBV10-3 and TRBJ1-2; D call uncertain. The germline V and J ends were trimmed by 6 bases and 4 bases, with 15 bases remaining between them. This CDR3 has 14 amino acids. Germline V gene data show CDR1 as ENHRY and CDR2 as SYGVKD. The CDR3 DNA reads TGTGCCATCAGCGCAAATCCCCAGATCTATGGCTACACCTTC. This translates into CAISANPQIYGYTF.

About this clone: Just one base apart from a much larger clone, this may be a read error. V usage is TRBV29-1 and J usage is TRBJ2-7; no firm D call. CDR1 is SQVTM, CDR2 ANQGSEA, per germline. The CDR3 runs to 12 residues. The DNA for the CDR3 is TGCAGCGTTGATGTCAGTACCTACGGGCAGTACTTC. Its protein is CSVDVSTYGQYF.

This clone has a handful of counts. The chain combines TRBV7-9 with TRBJ1-1, with D possibly being TRBD1 (5 bases). V dropped 5 bases and J dropped 1 base, with 14 bases sitting between them. The length of the CDR3 is 15 residues. Germline V gene sequence: CDR1 SEHNR, CDR2 FQNEAQ (reference sequence). CDR3 DNA sequence: TGTGCCAGCAGCCCACTAGGGACCCGGAACACTGAAGCTTTCTTT. Protein product: CASSPLGTRNTEAFF.

V is TRBV2 and J is TRBJ2-1; 7 bases align to TRBD2. Germline assignment: CDR1 SNHLY and CDR2 FYNNEI. After removal of 8 bases from V and 7 bases from J, the junction contained 11 bases not matched to a gene. The CDR3 sequence is 14 residues long. The CDR3 coding sequence is TGTGCCAGCGGACTAGTGGGAGGTGGGAATGAGCAGTTCTTC. This gives the protein CASGLVGGGNEQFF.